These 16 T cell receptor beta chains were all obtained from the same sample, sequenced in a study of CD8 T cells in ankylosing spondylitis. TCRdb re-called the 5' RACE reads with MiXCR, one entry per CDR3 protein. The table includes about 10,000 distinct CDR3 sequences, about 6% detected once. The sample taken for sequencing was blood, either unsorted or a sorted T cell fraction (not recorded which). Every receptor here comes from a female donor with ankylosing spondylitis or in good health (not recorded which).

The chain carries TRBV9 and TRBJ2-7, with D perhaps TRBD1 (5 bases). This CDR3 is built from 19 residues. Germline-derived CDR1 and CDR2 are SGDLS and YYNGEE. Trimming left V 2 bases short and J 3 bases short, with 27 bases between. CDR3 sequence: CASSVNSKGAGAANYEQYF. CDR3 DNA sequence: TGTGCCAGCAGCGTGAATTCGAAAGGGGCTGGGGCAGCGAACTACGAGCAGTACTTC.

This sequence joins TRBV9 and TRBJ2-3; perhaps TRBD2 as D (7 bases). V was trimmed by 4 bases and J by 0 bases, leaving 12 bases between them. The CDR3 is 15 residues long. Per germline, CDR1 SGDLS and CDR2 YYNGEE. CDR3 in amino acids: CASSRSGTSTDTQYF. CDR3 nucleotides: TGTGCCAGCAGCAGAAGCGGGACAAGCACAGATACGCAGTATTTT.

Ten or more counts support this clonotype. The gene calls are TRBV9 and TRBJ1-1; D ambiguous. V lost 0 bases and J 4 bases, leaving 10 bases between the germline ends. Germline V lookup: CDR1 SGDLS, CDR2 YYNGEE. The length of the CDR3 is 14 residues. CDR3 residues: CASSVGRYSTEAFF. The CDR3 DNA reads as TGTGCCAGCAGCGTAGGCCGGTATAGCACTGAAGCTTTCTTT.

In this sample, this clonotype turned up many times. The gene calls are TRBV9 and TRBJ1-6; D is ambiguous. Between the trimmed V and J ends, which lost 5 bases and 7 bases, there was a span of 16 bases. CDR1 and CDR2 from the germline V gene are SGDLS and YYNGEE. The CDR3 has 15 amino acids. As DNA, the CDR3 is TGTGCCAGCAGAGAGGGAGAGAGAGAGAATTCACCCCTCCACTTT. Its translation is CASREGERENSPLHF.

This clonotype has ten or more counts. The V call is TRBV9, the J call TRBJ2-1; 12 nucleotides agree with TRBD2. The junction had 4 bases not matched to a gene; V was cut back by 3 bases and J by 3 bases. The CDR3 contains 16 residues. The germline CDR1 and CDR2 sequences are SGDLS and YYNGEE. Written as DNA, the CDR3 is TGTGCCAGCAGCGCGCCGACTAGCGGGGGCTACAATGAGCAGTTCTTC. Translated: CASSAPTSGGYNEQFF.

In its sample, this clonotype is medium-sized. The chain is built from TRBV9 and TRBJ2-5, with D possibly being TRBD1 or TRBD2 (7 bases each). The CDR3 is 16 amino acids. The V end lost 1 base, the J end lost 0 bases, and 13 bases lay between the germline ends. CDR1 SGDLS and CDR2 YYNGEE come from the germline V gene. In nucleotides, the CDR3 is TGTGCCAGCAGCGTACAGGGGGGGGGGCACCAAGAGACCCAGTACTTC. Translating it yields CASSVQGGGHQETQYF.

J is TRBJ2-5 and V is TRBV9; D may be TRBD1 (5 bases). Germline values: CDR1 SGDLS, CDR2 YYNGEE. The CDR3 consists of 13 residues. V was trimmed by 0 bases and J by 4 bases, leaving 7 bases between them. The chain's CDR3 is CASSVAGLETQYF. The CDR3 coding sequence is TGTGCCAGCAGCGTAGCAGGGTTAGAGACCCAGTACTTC.

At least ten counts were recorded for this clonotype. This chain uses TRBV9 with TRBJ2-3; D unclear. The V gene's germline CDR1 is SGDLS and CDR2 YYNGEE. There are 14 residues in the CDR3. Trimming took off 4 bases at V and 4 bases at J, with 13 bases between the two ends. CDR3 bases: TGTGCCAGCAGCCCCCCCCGTGGGCCAGATACGCAGTATTTT. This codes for CASSPPRGPDTQYF.

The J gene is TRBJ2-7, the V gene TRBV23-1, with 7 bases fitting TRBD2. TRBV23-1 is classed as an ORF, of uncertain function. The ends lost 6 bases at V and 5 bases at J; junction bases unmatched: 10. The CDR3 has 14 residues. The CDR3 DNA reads TGCGCCAGCAGAGGCGGGAGTAGGTTACACGAGCAGTACTTC. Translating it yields CASRGGSRLHEQYF.

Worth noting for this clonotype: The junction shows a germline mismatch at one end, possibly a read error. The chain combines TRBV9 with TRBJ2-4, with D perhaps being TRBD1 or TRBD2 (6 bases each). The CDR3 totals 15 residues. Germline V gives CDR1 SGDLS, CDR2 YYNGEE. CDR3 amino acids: CTSSPGRSGAYMQYF. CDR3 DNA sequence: TGTACCAGCAGCCCAGGCCGGTCGGGGGCGTACATGCAGTACTTC.

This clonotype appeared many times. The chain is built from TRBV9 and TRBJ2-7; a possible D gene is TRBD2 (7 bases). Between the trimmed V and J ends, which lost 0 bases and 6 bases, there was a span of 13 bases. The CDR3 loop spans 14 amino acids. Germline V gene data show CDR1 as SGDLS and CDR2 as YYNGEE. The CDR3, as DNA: TGTGCCAGCAGCGTAGAACGGGGGGCGGGCGAGCAGTACTTC. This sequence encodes CASSVERGAGEQYF.

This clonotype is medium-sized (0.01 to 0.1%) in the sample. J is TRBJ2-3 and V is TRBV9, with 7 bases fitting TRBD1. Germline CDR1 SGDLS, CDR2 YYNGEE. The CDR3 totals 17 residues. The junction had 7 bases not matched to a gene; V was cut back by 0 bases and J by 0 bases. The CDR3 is CASSVATGPDSTDTQYF. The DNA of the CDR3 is TGTGCCAGCAGCGTAGCGACAGGGCCCGATAGCACAGATACGCAGTATTTT.

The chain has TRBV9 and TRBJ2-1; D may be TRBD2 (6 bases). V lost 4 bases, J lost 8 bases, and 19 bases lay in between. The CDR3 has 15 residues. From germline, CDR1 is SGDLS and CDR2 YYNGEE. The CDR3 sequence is CASSIKGRREDEQFF. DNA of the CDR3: TGTGCCAGCAGCATAAAGGGGAGGAGGGAGGATGAGCAGTTCTTC.

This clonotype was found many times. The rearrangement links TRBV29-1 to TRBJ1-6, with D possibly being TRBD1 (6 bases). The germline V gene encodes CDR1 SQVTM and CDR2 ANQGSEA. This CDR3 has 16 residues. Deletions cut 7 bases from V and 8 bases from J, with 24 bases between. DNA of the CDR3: TGCAGCGCTACCCCCCGGGACATCCCCGCGCATTCACCCCTCCACTTT. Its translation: CSATPRDIPAHSPLHF.

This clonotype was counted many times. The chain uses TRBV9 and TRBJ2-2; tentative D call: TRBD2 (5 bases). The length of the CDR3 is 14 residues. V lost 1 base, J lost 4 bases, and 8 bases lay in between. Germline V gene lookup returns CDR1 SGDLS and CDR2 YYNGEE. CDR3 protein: CASSVFRGTGELFF. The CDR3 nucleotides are TGTGCCAGCAGCGTATTTCGGGGCACCGGGGAGCTGTTTTTT.

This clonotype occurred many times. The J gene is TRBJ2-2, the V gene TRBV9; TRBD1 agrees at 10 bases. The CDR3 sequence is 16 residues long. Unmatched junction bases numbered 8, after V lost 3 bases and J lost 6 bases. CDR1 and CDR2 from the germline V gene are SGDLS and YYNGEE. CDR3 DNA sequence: TGTGCCAGCAGCGCCCCCGGGACAGGGGCGTCCGGGGAGCTGTTTTTT. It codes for CASSAPGTGASGELFF.